This T cell receptor (beta chain) was recovered during a study of T cells in Graves' hyperthyroidism and ophthalmopathy. Overall study: It was at initial diagnosis, before any treatment, that peripheral blood was collected.

The study, taken as a whole, reports: Also found in blood were most expanded thyroid clonotypes above 0.001.

This clonotype was seen many times. What it recognizes is unknown. Germline V gene lookup returns CDR1 SGHTA and CDR2 FQGNSA. V shed 1 base, J shed 5 bases, and the junction held 8 bases outside the gene matches. This CDR3 region has 16 residues. RNA transcripts gave rise to amplified TCR beta CDR3 regions. Researchers ran a first-round RT-PCR on the TCR CDR3 using the HTBI primer set. TCRdb analysed the multiplex PCR reads with MiXCR anew, one entry per CDR3 protein. The table records fewer than 750,000 distinct CDR3 sequences, roughly 14% of them present only once. The sample comprised blood. This chain joins TRBV7-2 and TRBJ1-5, with 7 nucleotides matching TRBD1. The receptor's source is a woman aged 45-59 years with Graves' ophthalmopathy. CDR3 protein: CASSLGVTGTYQPQHF. In DNA, the CDR3 is TGTGCCAGCAGCTTAGGCGTGACAGGGACCTATCAGCCCCAGCATTTT.